The 14 T cell receptor beta chains listed next were all sequenced from one sample in a study of blood T cell repertoires in COVID-19. Profiling relied on immunoSEQ multiplex PCR, and the TCRdb table lists in-frame clones only, not all of them. The table lists some 140,000 clones, roughly 89% of them singletons. Sequencing input: peripheral blood. The receptors here all came from a man between 50 and 59 years old with acute or convalescent COVID-19.

J is TRBJ2-2 and V is TRBV7-8, with D unresolved. Trimming pared 3 bases from V and 3 bases from J, leaving 8 bases between. The CDR3 contains 14 residues. Germline loops: CDR1 SGHVS, CDR2 FQNEAQ. The CDR3 DNA reads as TGTGCCAGCAGCTTCAGTTTTCACACCGGGGAGCTGTTTTTT. As protein: CASSFSFHTGELFF.

This sequence joins TRBV5-6 and TRBJ1-2; the D gene is possibly TRBD1 (5 bases). The germline V gene has CDR1 SGHDT and CDR2 YYEEEE. V lost 2 bases to trimming and J lost 7 bases, with 9 bases between them. The CDR3 totals 12 residues. The CDR3 DNA sequence: TGTGCCAGCAGCTTAGGGGTTTCTGGCTACACCTTC. Its translation: CASSLGVSGYTF. The variable domain in full, completed from reference TRBV5-6 and TRBJ1-2, reads DAGVTQSPTHLIKTRGQQVTLRCSPKSGHDTVSWYQQALGQGPQFIFQYYEEEERQRGNFPDRFSGHQFPNYSSELNVNALLLGDSALYLCASSLGVSGYTFGSGTRLTVV.

This rearrangement joins TRBV19 to TRBJ2-1, with 7 bases fitting TRBD2. V lost 3 bases and J lost 4; bases outside the gene matches: 9. Germline assignment: CDR1 LNHDA and CDR2 SQIVND (reference sequence). The CDR3 runs 16 residues. Written as DNA, the CDR3 is TGTGCCAGTAGTATCCCGTGGGGGGGGTATTACAATGAGCAGTTCTTC. It translates to CASSIPWGGYYNEQFF.

This rearrangement joins TRBV2 to TRBJ2-5, with D perhaps matching TRBD1 (5 bases). CDR1 SNHLY and CDR2 FYNNEI come from the germline V gene. V dropped 2 bases and J dropped 1 base, with 14 bases sitting between them. The CDR3 sequence is 16 residues long. CDR3 sequence reads: CASSEYGRGLQETQYF. CDR3 coding DNA: TGTGCCAGCAGTGAATATGGTAGGGGCCTCCAAGAGACCCAGTACTTC.

The chain uses TRBV5-1 and TRBJ1-1, with 9 bases that match TRBD1. The V and J ends lost 8 bases and 3 bases, in that order; junction bases with no gene match: 14. This CDR3 has 16 amino acids. The germline CDR1 and CDR2 sequences are SGHRS and YFSETQ. The CDR3, as DNA: TGCGCCAGTATACAGGGGGCTCTTGGGGAAGACACTGAAGCTTTCTTT. This gives the protein CASIQGALGEDTEAFF. Complete variable domain (other parts from reference TRBV5-1 and TRBJ1-1): KAGVTQTPRYLIKTRGQQVTLSCSPISGHRSVSWYQQTPGQGLQFLFEYFSETQRNKGNFPGRFSGRQFSNSRSEMNVSTLELGDSALYLCASIQGALGEDTEAFFGQGTRLTVV.

The J gene is TRBJ2-7, the V gene TRBV18; a possible D gene is TRBD2 (5 bases). The germline gives CDR1 KGHSH, CDR2 LQKENI. The length of the CDR3 is 15 residues. The germline V and J ends were trimmed by 6 bases and 3 bases, with 18 bases remaining between them. As DNA, the CDR3 is TGTGCCAGCTCCCCAACTAACCGGGATAACTACGAGCAGTACGTC. Protein: CASSPTNRDNYEQYV.

The chain combines TRBV28 with TRBJ2-1, with D perhaps TRBD1 (5 bases). V was trimmed by 6 bases and J by 2 bases, leaving 17 bases between them. This CDR3 spans 16 amino acids. Germline V CDR1 and CDR2: MDHEN, SYDVKM. CDR3 sequence reads: CASRSAQGRTYNEQFF. CDR3 DNA sequence: TGTGCCAGCAGAAGCGCGCAGGGCAGGACCTACAATGAGCAGTTCTTC. Full variable domain (missing parts from reference TRBV28 and TRBJ2-1): DVKVTQSSRYLVKRTGEKVFLECVQDMDHENMFWYRQDPGLGLRLIYFSYDVKMKEKGDIPEGYSVSREKKERFSLILESASTNQTSMYLCASRSAQGRTYNEQFFGPGTRLTVL.

V and J are TRBV19 and TRBJ1-5, with TRBD1 as a possible D gene (6 bases). The CDR3 spans 14 residues. The germline V and J ends were trimmed by 6 bases and 4 bases, with 13 bases remaining between them. The germline V gene encodes CDR1 LNHDA and CDR2 SQIVND (reference sequence). The DNA of the CDR3 is TGTGCCAGTAGCTACCAAGGGGGAAATCAGCCCCAGCATTTT. It codes for CASSYQGGNQPQHF. Full variable domain (outside the CDR3, taken from reference TRBV19 and TRBJ1-5): DGGITQSPKYLFRKEGQNVTLSCEQNLNHDAMYWYRQDPGQGLRLIYYSQIVNDFQKGDIAEGYSVSREKKESFPLTVTSAQKNPTAFYLCASSYQGGNQPQHFGDGTRLSIL.

The chain uses TRBV5-5 and TRBJ1-6, with a weak D call TRBD1 (5 bases). The CDR3 length is 15 residues. V lost 0 bases to trimming and J lost 6 bases, with 10 bases between them. In germline, CDR1 is SGHKS, CDR2 YYEKEE (reference sequence). The CDR3 here is CASSLGPGGNSPLHF. Here the CDR3 DNA reads TGTGCCAGCAGCTTGGGGCCCGGGGGTAATTCACCCCTCCACTTT.

The V and J genes are TRBV7-8 and TRBJ1-2, with TRBD1 as a possible D gene (6 bases). V lost 3 bases, J lost 6 bases, and 14 bases lay in between. Germline V gives CDR1 SGHVS, CDR2 FQNEAQ. This CDR3 contains 14 residues. CDR3 protein: CASSFRSRGNGYTF. DNA of the CDR3: TGTGCCAGCAGCTTCAGGTCCAGGGGCAATGGCTACACCTTC.

In DNA, the CDR3 is TGTGCCATCAGTGTGGGGGGACAGACCTCTAGCACAGATACGCAGTATTTT. Translating gives CAISVGGQTSSTDTQYF. The chain carries TRBV10-3 and TRBJ2-3; a weak D match, TRBD1 (7 bases). The CDR3 consists of 17 residues. V was cut by 4 bases and J by 0 bases, with 17 bases left in between. Germline loops: CDR1 ENHRY, CDR2 SYGVKD.

The CDR3 DNA follows: TGTGCCAGCAGCTTAAACCCAGCGGGAGAGCAGTATTTT. Translation: CASSLNPAGEQYF. The chain carries TRBV7-3 and TRBJ2-3; 8 bases fit TRBD2. The V gene end was trimmed by 1 base and the J gene end by 11 bases; junction bases not matched to a gene: 5. The CDR3 has 13 residues. Germline V gene sequence: CDR1 SGHTA, CDR2 FQGTGA. The complete variable domain, with remaining parts taken from reference TRBV7-3 and TRBJ2-3, reads GAGVSQTPSNKVTEKGKYVELRCDPISGHTALYWYRQSLGQGPEFLIYFQGTGAADDSGLPNDRFFAVRPEGSVSTLKIQRTERGDSAVYLCASSLNPAGEQYFGPGTRLTVL.

The chain couples TRBV5-6 to TRBJ1-4, with 7 bases matching TRBD1. The CDR3 is 14 amino acids. The V gene's germline CDR1 is SGHDT and CDR2 YYEEEE. The ends lost 4 bases at V and 8 bases at J; junction bases unmatched: 8. CDR3 loop: CASSNTTGWEKLFF. The CDR3 DNA reads as TGTGCCAGCAGCAATACGACAGGGTGGGAAAAACTGTTTTTT.

The chain combines TRBV4-1 with TRBJ2-1, with TRBD2 identical over 8 bases. V lost 6 bases, J lost 6 bases, and 7 bases stayed unmatched. CDR1 is MGHRA, CDR2 YSYEKL, per germline. The CDR3 has 14 amino acids. The CDR3 region is CASSISGGSNEQFF. The CDR3 DNA sequence: TGCGCCAGCAGTATATCGGGGGGGAGCAATGAGCAGTTCTTC.